These T cell receptor beta chains were read from a single sample in a study of T-cell memory formation after mild COVID-19. TCRdb reprocessed the 5' RACE reads via MiXCR and lists one record per CDR3 protein. The sample lists around 200,000 distinct CDR3 sequences, over 9.5% occurring once. Material for sequencing was PBMCs or a T cell subset sorted from them (not recorded which). All receptors come from a man between 18 and 29 years old who had mild COVID-19 (a few samples of this study predate the infection). Cell type and time point are not known. CDR3s include the opening cysteine and the closing phenylalanine or tryptophan. A D gene is named only where the DNA matches it firmly. A clone size is listed for some rows: how often the clone was seen (once, few, many), or a class if it is expanded.

d_gene | j_gene | abundance | v_gene | CDR3nt | CDR3aa
. | TRBJ1-1 | . | TRBV19 | TGTGCCAGTAGTATCCAGCAGAGTGAAGCTTTCTTT | CASSIQQSEAFF
. | TRBJ1-2 | . | TRBV25-1 | TGTGCCAGCAGTGCTGGCACGAGTGGCTACACCTTC | CASSAGTSGYTF
. | TRBJ1-1 | few | TRBV6-5 | TGTGCCAGCAACACGCCCGGTACGAAGGAAGCTTTCTTT | CASNTPGTKEAFF
TRBD1 | TRBJ2-3 | . | TRBV5-1 | TGCGCCAGCCGGACCGGACAGGCCACAGATACGCAGTATTTT | CASRTGQATDTQYF
. | TRBJ2-5 | . | TRBV6-2/TRBV6-3 | TGTGCCAGCAGTTACTCCCCTTGGGAGGGGGCAGGGGAGACCCAGTACTTC | CASSYSPWEGAGETQYF
TRBD1 | TRBJ1-5 | many | TRBV12-3/TRBV12-4 | TGTGCCAGCAGAGGGGACAGCTATCAGCCCCAGCATTTT | CASRGDSYQPQHF
TRBD1 | TRBJ2-3 | many | TRBV3-1 | TGTGCCAGCACCCAAAGAAGGGGGCACACAGATACGCAGTATTTT | CASTQRRGHTDTQYF
TRBD1 | TRBJ2-7 | . | TRBV10-3 | TGTGCCATCTCGGACAGGGGGATAACCTACGAGCAGTACTTC | CAISDRGITYEQYF
TRBD2 | TRBJ2-5 | few | TRBV7-8 | TGTGCCAGCAGCTTGGGTGGTGCTAGCGGGGGGTTAGAGACCCAGTACTTC | CASSLGGASGGLETQYF
. | TRBJ1-5 | many | TRBV12-3/TRBV12-4 | TGTGCCAGCAGCTTCTCTATTAGCAATCAGCCCCAGCATTTT | CASSFSISNQPQHF
. | TRBJ2-2 | few | TRBV12-3/TRBV12-4 | TGTGCCAGCAACCGGGACATTGGGTTGTTGGGGACCGGGGAGCTGTTTTTT | CASNRDIGLLGTGELFF
TRBD1 | TRBJ1-1 | . | TRBV7-2 | TGTGCCAGCAGCTCCAACAGGGGGCTCACTGAAGCTTTCTTT | CASSSNRGLTEAFF
. | TRBJ2-5 | few | TRBV5-1 | TGCGCCAGCAATACCGGGGCACAAGAGACCCAGTACTTC | CASNTGAQETQYF
TRBD2 | TRBJ2-1 | few | TRBV5-1 | TGCGCCAGCAGTCGCGCGGGGGGGACCACCAATGAGCAGTTCTTC | CASSRAGGTTNEQFF
TRBD1 | TRBJ2-3 | few | TRBV7-9 | TGTGCCAGCAGCTCCACGGGACAGGTCACAGATACGCAGTATTTT | CASSSTGQVTDTQYF
TRBD1 | TRBJ1-5 | . | TRBV12-3/TRBV12-4 | TGTGCCAGCAGGTCCGGGACAGGGTTTTACCCCCAGCATTTT | CASRSGTGFYPQHF
. | TRBJ1-3 | . | TRBV5-1 | TGCGCCAGCAGCTCCGGACAGGGAAACACCATATATTTT | CASSSGQGNTIYF
TRBD2 | TRBJ2-5 | . | TRBV20-1 | TGCAGTGCTAGCGGGTTCCTAGCGGGGGGCCGGGAGACCCAGTACTTC | CSASGFLAGGRETQYF
TRBD1 | TRBJ2-1 | few | TRBV5-1 | TGCGCCAGCAGCTCATCCGGGACAGGGGATAAGAAGGTCTTC | CASSSSGTGDKKVF
TRBD2 | TRBJ2-2 | . | TRBV20-1 | TGCAGTGCTAGAGCGGGGCGGGGGGGCCCCGGCGGGGAGCTGTTTTTT | CSARAGRGGPGGELFF
. | TRBJ1-1 | few | TRBV28 | TGTGCCAGCAGTTTAGGAAGTGCCCCGAACACTGAAGCTTTCTTT | CASSLGSAPNTEAFF
. | TRBJ1-3 | many | TRBV6-2/TRBV6-3 | TGTGCCAGCGGCGAAGACCTCTCTGGAAACACCATATATTTT | CASGEDLSGNTIYF
. | TRBJ1-2 | . | TRBV7-2 | TGTGCCAGCAGCTTACAGGACATTAACTATGGCTACACCTTC | CASSLQDINYGYTF
. | TRBJ2-3 | many | TRBV7-9 | TGTGCCAGCAGCCGCCGCACAGATACGCAGTATTTT | CASSRRTDTQYF
. | TRBJ2-3 | many | TRBV4-1 | TGCGCCAGCAGAAGGGCCCAACCATCAGATACGCAGTATTTT | CASRRAQPSDTQYF
TRBD1 | TRBJ1-2 | few | TRBV12-3/TRBV12-4 | TGTGCCAGCAGTAGAACACCAGGGGGGAACACCTTC | CASSRTPGGNTF
TRBD2 | TRBJ2-5 | few | TRBV2 | TGTGCCAGCACCAAAATGTCGGGAGGAGGCGAGACCCAGTACTTC | CASTKMSGGGETQYF
. | TRBJ1-4 | . | TRBV7-9 | TGTGCCAGCAGCTTAGCGTCGATTAGACAGCTGACGAAGGAAAAACTGTTTTTT | CASSLASIRQLTKEKLFF
TRBD2 | TRBJ2-3 | few | TRBV7-2 | TGTGCCAGCAGTTTCCCCCCGGTGCGGGGGATAATAGGAGATACGCAGTATTTT | CASSFPPVRGIIGDTQYF
TRBD1 | TRBJ1-2 | . | TRBV5-1 | TGCGCCAGCAGCGGCCGGGAAGGGACAGCCTATGGCTACACCTTC | CASSGREGTAYGYTF
. | TRBJ2-3 | . | TRBV7-9 | TGTGCCAGCAGCACACAGGCAGATACGCAGTATTTT | CASSTQADTQYF
. | TRBJ2-5 | few | TRBV7-2 | TGTGCCAGCAGCGGGTCGGGGGGCCCAGAGACCCAGTACTTC | CASSGSGGPETQYF
TRBD2 | TRBJ2-5 | few | TRBV6-5 | TGTGCCAGCATAGCGACTAGCGGGGGGGCCGTTCGGACCCAGTACTTC | CASIATSGGAVRTQYF
. | TRBJ1-2 | few | TRBV25-1 | TGTGCCAGCGGATCTGACGTCCTGAGGGGCTACACCTTC | CASGSDVLRGYTF
TRBD1 | TRBJ2-1 | few | TRBV20-1 | TGCAGTGCTAGAGGGGGCGGGACAGGGGCAATCAATGAGCAGTTCTTC | CSARGGGTGAINEQFF
TRBD2 | TRBJ2-5 | many | TRBV7-2 | TGTGCCAGCAGCTTCACTAGCGGGGCCCAAGAGACCCAGTACTTC | CASSFTSGAQETQYF
. | TRBJ2-1 | few | TRBV10-1 | TGCGCCAGCAGTGAGGGGACCCCCTGGGATGAGCAGTTCTTC | CASSEGTPWDEQFF
TRBD2 | TRBJ2-1 | . | TRBV7-3 | TGTGCCAGCAGCTTAACCGTCCTAGCGGGGGGCAATGAGCAGTTCTTC | CASSLTVLAGGNEQFF
. | TRBJ2-1 | few | TRBV20-1 | TGCAGTGCTAGGGGGCGGGGGCGAGAGGGGTTCTTC | CSARGRGREGFF
. | TRBJ2-2 | many | TRBV10-3 | TGTGCCACCCGGACAGAGAACACCGGGGAGCTGTTTTTT | CATRTENTGELFF
TRBD2 | TRBJ2-1 | many | TRBV7-2 | TGTGCCAGCAGCTTAGTCCGTCGCTCGCAGCGGGGGGATCCATTTCACAATGAGCAGTTCTTC | CASSLVRRSQRGDPFHNEQFF
. | TRBJ2-5 | few | TRBV2 | TGTGCCAGGGCGACAGGGAGGGAGACCCAGTACTTC | CARATGRETQYF
. | TRBJ2-5 | many | TRBV7-2 | TGTGCCAGCAGCTTACAGGGTGGTCGGGAGACCCAGTACTTC | CASSLQGGRETQYF
. | TRBJ2-2 | . | TRBV7-6 | TGTGCCAGCAGCTTACGTGGGGGCCCGAACACCGGGGAGCTGTTTTTT | CASSLRGGPNTGELFF
. | TRBJ1-2 | many | TRBV7-2 | TGTGCCAGCAGCTTCCGAGGGGATGGCTACACCTTC | CASSFRGDGYTF
. | TRBJ2-1 | . | TRBV29-1 | TGCAGCGTCAGGCACGGCCTTGAGCAGTTCTTC | CSVRHGLEQFF